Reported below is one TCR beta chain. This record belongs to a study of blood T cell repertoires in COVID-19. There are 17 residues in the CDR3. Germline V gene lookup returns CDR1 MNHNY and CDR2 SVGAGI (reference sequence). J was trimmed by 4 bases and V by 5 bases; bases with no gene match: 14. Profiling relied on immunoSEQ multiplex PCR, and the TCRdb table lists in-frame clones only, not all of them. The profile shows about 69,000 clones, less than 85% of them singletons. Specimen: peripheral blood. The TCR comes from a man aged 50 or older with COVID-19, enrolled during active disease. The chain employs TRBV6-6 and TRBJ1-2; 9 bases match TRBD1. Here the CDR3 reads CASSQPYSGQGIYGYTF. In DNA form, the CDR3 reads TGTGCCAGCAGTCAACCCTACAGCGGACAGGGGATCTATGGCTACACCTTC.